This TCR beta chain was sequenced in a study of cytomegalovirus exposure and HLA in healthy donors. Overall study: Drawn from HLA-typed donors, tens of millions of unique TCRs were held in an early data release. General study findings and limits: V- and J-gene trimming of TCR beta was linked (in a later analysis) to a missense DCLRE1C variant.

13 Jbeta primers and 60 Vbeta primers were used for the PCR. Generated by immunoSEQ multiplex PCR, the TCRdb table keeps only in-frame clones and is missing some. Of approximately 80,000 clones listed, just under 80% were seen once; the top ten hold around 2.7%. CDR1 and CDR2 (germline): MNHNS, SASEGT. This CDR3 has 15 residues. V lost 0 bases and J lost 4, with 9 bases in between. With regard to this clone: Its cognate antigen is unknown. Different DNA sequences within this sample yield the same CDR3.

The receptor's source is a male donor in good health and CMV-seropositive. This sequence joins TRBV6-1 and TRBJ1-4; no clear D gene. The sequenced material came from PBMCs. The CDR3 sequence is CASSEAGGNNEKLFF. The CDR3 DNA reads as TGTGCCAGCAGTGAAGCTGGAGGAAATAATGAAAAACTGTTTTTT.